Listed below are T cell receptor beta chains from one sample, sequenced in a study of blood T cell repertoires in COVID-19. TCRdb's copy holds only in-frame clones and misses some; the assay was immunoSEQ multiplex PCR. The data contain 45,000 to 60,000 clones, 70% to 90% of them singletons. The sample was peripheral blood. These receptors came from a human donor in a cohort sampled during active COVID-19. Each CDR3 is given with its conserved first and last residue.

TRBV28 CASSLWDLAGGPGTQYF
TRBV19 CASSTGRQGNQPQHF
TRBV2 CASSRDTWGEKLFF
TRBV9 CASSVAVSSEQYF
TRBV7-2 CASSLNREPNQPQHF
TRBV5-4 CASSLEAVMERTF
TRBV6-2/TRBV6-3 CASSLTRHTPNTEAFF
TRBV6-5 CASSYLVGREGF
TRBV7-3 CASSLAGNYNEQFF
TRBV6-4 CASSTTGGKAFF
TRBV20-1 CSASGGGTDTQYF
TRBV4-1 CASSQAQGGNTIYF
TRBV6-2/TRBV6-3 CASSATGEGIHEQFF
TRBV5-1 CASSPTGVETQYF
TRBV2 CASSEEEGLAGYEQYF
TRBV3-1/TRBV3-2 CASSPKEVLAGVETQYF
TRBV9 CASSAGHGTEAFF
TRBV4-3 CASSQDGGGVSYEQYF
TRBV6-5 CATRWLQETQYF
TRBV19 CASTEGTTVQDTEAFF
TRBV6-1 CASSEAQTSGWYF
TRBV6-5 CASSKNDRDPQYF
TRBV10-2 CASSVTGSSEQYF
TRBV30 CAWRGQGIIAKNIQYF
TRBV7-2 CASSLTGVPGIETQYF
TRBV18 CASSPTDANQPQHF
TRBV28 CASSTGTGLRVSPVGERYGELFF
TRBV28 CASSLGLGETQYF
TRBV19 CASSYNTGELFF
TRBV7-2 CASSLEASLSSGELFF
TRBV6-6 CASTRQNTEAFF
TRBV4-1 CASSQPGQGISGANVLTF
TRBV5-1 CASSTRTPPHEQFF
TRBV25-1 CASSPGQGREQYF
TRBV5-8 CASSPGVGSSPLHF
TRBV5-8 CASSNYLAGGPGYEQYF
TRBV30 CAWSFDRGTEAFF